This paragraph covers one T cell receptor beta chain sequence. This clonotype was seen at least ten times. It has no known antigen specificity. No base-level quality is on record; no much larger clone is a single base apart. Sample treatment or condition, as interpreted from the label and publication: in vitro stimulation with specific CMV peptide epitopes to enrich CMV-specific T cells. Instrument used: Illumina HiSeq 1500. Starting from the raw public reads, TCRdb applied fastp trimming at Q25, assembled clones with MiXCR and retained in-frame beta chains. A single entry per CDR3 protein holds the most common genes and DNA from its merged rows. This sample gives 650,000 to 900,000 distinct CDR3 sequences in total; approximately 32% of them show up just once. The ten largest clones capture roughly 12% of the sample. The data stem from a study of T cell repertoires in cytomegalovirus infection (dated by TCRdb to between 2018 and 2020). Regarding the study in general: Peptide stimulations targeted recently identified HLA-C-restricted CMV epitopes, whose presentation resists viral immunomodulation, together with well-studied HLA-B-restricted epitopes. The HLA type of each donor mattered for the analysis, because public TCR beta signatures pointed to carriage of CMV infection along with the matching HLA type.

What the authors observed across the whole study: Cumulative frequency of public TCR beta family members discriminated carriers of CMV infection plus the relevant HLA type in this cohort and an independent 352-donor cohort. The ex vivo response was dominated by HLA-C-restricted CMV-specific TCR beta clonotypes, which also provided the single most frequent clonotype in two of eight donors.

Cut back by 6 bases and 0 bases, the V and J ends lie 7 bases apart. There are 13 amino acids in the CDR3, from cysteine to phenylalanine inclusive. Left in the record is the CDR3 DNA by itself, 39 bases read in frame from the first base. Specimen: cultured CD8+ T cells from PBMCs, collected from culture after CMV antigen stimulation. The chain was built from TRBV12-3 or TRBV12-4 and TRBJ2-3; the D segment cannot be called with confidence. The TCR was taken from a human donor in good health (CMV status not recorded). Some clones in this sample may be carry-over from other donors' samples. The bases are TGTGCCAGCAGGATCGTAAGCACAGATACGCAGTATTTT. Its protein reads: CASRIVSTDTQYF.